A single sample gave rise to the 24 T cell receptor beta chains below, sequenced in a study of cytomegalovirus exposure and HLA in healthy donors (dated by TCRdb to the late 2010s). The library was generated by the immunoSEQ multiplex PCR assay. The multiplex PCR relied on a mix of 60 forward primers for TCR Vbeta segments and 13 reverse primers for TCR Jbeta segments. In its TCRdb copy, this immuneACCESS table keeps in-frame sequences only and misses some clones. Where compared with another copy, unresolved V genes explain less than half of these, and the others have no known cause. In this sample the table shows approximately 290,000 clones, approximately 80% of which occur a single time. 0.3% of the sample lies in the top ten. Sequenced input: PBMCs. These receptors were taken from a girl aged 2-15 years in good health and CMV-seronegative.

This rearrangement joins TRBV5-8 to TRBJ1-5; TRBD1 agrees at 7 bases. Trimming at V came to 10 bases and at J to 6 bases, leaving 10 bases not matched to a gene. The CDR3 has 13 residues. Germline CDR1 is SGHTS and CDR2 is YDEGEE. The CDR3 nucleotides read TGTGCCGCCACAGGGGAGAGGGGTCAGCCCCAGCATTTT. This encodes CAATGERGQPQHF.

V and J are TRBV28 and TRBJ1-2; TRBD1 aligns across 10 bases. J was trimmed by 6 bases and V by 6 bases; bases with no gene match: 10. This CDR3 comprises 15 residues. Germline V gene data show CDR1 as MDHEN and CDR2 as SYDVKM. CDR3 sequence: CASRIYTGTGDGYTF. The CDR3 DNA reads TGTGCCAGCAGAATCTATACAGGGACAGGGGATGGCTACACCTTC.

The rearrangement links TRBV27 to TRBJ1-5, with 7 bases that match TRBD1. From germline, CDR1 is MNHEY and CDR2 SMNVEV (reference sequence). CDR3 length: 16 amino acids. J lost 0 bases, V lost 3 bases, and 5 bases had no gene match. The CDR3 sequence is CASSFRGAYSNQPQHF. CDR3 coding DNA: TGTGCCAGCAGTTTCAGGGGGGCCTATAGCAATCAGCCCCAGCATTTT.

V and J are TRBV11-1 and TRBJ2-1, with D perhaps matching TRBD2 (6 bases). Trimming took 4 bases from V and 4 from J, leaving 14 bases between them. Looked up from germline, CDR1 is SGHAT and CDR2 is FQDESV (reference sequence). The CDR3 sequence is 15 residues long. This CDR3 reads CASSSRDFSYNEQFF. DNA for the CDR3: TGTGCCAGCAGCTCCCGGGACTTCTCGTACAATGAGCAGTTCTTC.

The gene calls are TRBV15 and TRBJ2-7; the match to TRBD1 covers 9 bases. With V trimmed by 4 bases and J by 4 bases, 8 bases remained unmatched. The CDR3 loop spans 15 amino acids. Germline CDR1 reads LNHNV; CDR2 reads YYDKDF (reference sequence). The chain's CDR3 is CATSTAWDRVYEQYF. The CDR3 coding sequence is TGTGCCACCAGCACAGCTTGGGACAGGGTTTACGAGCAGTACTTC.

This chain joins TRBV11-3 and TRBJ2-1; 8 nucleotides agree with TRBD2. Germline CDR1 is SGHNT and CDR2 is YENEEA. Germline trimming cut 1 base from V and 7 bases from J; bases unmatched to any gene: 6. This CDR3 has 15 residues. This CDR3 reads CASSLGTSGSNEQFF. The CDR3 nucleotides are TGTGCCAGCAGCTTAGGAACTAGCGGATCTAATGAGCAGTTCTTC.

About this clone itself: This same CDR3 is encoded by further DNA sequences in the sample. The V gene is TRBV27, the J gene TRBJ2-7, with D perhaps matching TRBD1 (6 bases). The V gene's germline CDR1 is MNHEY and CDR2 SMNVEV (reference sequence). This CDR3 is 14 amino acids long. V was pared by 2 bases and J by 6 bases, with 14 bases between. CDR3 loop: CASSLERTETEQYF. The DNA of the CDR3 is TGTGCCAGCAGTTTAGAAAGGACAGAAACCGAGCAGTACTTC.

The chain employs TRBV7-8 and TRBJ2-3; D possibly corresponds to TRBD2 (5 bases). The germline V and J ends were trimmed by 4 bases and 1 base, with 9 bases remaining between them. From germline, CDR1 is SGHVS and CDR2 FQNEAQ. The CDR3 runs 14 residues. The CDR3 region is CASSSSPGTDTQYF. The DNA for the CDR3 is TGTGCCAGCAGCTCTAGCCCGGGCACAGATACGCAGTATTTT.

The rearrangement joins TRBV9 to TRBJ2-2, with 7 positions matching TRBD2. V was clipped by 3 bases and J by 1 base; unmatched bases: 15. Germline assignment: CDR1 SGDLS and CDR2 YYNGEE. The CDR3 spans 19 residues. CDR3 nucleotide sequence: TGTGCCAGCAGCGAGCTTCCTTATTTGACGGGGGGGAACACCGGGGAGCTGTTTTTT. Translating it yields CASSELPYLTGGNTGELFF.

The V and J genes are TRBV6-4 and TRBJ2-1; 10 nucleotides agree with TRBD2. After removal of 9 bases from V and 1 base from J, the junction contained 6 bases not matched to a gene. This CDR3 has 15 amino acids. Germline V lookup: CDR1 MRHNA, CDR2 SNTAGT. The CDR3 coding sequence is TGTGCCAGGGGAGCGGGAGGGGAGTCCTACAATGAGCAGTTCTTC. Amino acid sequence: CARGAGGESYNEQFF.

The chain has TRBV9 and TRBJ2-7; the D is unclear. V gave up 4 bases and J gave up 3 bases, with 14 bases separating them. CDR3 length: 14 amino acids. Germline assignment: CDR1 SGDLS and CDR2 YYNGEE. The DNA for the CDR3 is TGTGCCAGCAGCCCCTCCTCGGCAGGCTACGAGCAGTACTTC. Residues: CASSPSSAGYEQYF.

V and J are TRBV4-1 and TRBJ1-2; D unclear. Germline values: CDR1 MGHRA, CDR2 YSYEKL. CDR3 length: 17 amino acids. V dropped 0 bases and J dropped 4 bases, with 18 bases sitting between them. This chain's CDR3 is CASSQDPIDLRSYGYTF. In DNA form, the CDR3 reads TGCGCCAGCAGCCAAGATCCAATCGACCTCCGGAGCTATGGCTACACCTTC.

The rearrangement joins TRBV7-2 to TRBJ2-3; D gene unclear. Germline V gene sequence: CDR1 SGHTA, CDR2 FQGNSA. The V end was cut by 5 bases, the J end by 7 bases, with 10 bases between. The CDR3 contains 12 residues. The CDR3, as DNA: TGTGCCAGCAGCCCTTCCGGGTATACGCAGTATTTT. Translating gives CASSPSGYTQYF.

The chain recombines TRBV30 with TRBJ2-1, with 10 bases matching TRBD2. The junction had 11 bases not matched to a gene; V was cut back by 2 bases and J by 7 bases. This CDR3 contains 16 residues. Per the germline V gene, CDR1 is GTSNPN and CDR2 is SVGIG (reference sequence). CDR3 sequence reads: CAWSPQERGGRNEQFF. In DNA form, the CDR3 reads TGTGCCTGGAGTCCCCAAGAGCGGGGGGGCCGGAATGAGCAGTTCTTC.

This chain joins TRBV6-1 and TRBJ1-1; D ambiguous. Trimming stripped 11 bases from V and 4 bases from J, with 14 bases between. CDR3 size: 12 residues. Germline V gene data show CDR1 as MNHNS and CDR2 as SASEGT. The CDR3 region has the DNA TGTGCCGTACAGCTTGGGAGCACTGAAGCTTTCTTT. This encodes CAVQLGSTEAFF.

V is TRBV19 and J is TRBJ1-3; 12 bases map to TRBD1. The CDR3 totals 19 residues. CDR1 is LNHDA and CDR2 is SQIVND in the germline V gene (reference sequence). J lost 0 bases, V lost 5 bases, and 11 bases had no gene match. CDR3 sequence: CASSSPGTGGPLSGNTIYF. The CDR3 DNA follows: TGTGCCAGTAGTTCCCCCGGGACAGGGGGCCCCCTCTCTGGAAACACCATATATTTT.

As DNA, the CDR3 is TGCGCCAGCAGTGGAAACAGGGGTGAGCTCTACGAGCAGTACTTC. This sequence encodes CASSGNRGELYEQYF. The chain has TRBV10-1 and TRBJ2-5, with TRBD1 matching 7 bases. The DNA end lines up better with TRBJ2-7; the J call may be wrong. Looked up from germline, CDR1 is WNHNN and CDR2 is SYGVQD (reference sequence). This CDR3 has 15 amino acids.

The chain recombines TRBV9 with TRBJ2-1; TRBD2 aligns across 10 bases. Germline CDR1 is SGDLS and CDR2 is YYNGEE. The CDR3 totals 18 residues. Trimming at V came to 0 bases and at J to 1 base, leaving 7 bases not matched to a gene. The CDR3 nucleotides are TGTGCCAGCAGCGTAGGGGTAAAAGCGGGGGGGTCCTACAATGAGCAGTTCTTC. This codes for CASSVGVKAGGSYNEQFF.

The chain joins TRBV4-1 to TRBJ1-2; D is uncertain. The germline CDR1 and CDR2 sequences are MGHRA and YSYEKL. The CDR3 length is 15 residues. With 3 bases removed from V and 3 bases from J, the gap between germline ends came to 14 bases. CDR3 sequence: CASSQELRPHYGYTF. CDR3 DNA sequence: TGCGCCAGCAGCCAGGAGCTGAGGCCCCACTATGGCTACACCTTC.

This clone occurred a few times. Written as DNA, the CDR3 is TGCGCCAGCAGCTTGGGCCGGCGGGGCGGGGGGTACAATGAGCAGTTCTTC. Translated: CASSLGRRGGGYNEQFF. The chain recombines TRBV5-1 with TRBJ2-1; 8 bases match TRBD2. This CDR3 region has 17 residues. The germline CDR1 and CDR2 sequences are SGHRS and YFSETQ. Germline trimming cut 0 bases from V and 4 bases from J; bases unmatched to any gene: 9.

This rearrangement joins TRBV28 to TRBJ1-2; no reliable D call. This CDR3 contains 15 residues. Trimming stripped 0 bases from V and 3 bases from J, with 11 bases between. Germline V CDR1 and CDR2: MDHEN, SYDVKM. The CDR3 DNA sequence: TGTGCCAGCAGTTTATGGCCGGGGAACCACTATGGCTACACCTTC. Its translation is CASSLWPGNHYGYTF.

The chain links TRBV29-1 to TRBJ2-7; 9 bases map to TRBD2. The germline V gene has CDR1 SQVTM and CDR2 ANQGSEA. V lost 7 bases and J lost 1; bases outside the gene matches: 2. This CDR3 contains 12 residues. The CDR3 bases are TGCAGCGCGCTAGCGGGGTCCTACGAGCAGTACTTC. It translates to CSALAGSYEQYF.

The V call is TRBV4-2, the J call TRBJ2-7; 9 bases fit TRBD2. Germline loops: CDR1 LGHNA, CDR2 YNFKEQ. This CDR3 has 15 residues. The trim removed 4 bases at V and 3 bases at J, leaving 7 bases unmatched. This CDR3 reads CASSPGSSGDYEQYF. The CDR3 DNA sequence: TGTGCCAGCAGCCCAGGGTCTAGCGGGGACTACGAGCAGTACTTC.

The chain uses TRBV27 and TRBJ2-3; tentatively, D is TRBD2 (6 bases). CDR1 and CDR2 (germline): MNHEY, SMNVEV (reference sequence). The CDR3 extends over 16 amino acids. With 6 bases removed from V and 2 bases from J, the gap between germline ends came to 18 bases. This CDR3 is CASSPIPGLLTDTQYF. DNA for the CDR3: TGTGCCAGCAGCCCAATACCGGGACTTCTCACAGATACGCAGTATTTT.